This record concerns one T cell receptor (beta chain) sequence. Which antigen it targets is not known. Within one base of it there is no much larger clone, and no base qualities were kept. The donors were healthy, HIV-negative adults with no recently reported acute infections or vaccinations. Every donor was a Caucasian adult residing in Nashville, Tennessee, USA. CD4+ T cells were enriched through magnetic negative selection, after which naive cells were positively selected on CD45RA and the remaining negative fraction served as the memory subset. Blood was collected by leukapheresis, and PBMCs were isolated by Ficoll-Histopaque density gradient centrifugation and then cryopreserved in liquid nitrogen vapor phase. Purity and quantity of every magnetically sorted T cell population were checked by analytical flow cytometry. From each sorted fraction, genomic DNA was isolated and quantified by UV absorbance on a Nanodrop 2000c.

The data are from a study of shared clonotypes between healthy human individuals (TCRdb year 2020). With regard to the full study: The cohort comprised a couple of women and a few men aged 18 to 49 years. For each donor, three plates each were used for CD4 naive and CD4 memory, two plates were used for CD8 naive, and one plate was used for CD8 memory. To estimate repertoire size and how much clonotypes are shared between individuals, the study performed deep sequencing of blood TCR repertoires from 4 to 6 healthy adults. To increase sequencing depth and limit assay-specific biases, different laboratories used diverse techniques to prepare libraries and sequence TCR repertoires. Between about 0.85 and 9.5 billion PBMCs per donor were obtained by leukapheresis. Study-wide conclusions, independent of this receptor: Rarefaction of sorted-subset datasets indicated incomplete sequencing despite the large sequencing depth. Naive subsets generally had larger estimated clonotype richness than memory subsets did. When a handful of donors were compared, the shared fraction of clonotypes was roughly 4.8% for naive CD4, 3.5% to 4% for naive CD8, roughly 2.3% for memory CD4, and roughly 0.4% for memory CD8. The small number of donors limited the genetic and exposure-history diversity represented. Pairwise subsampling indicated that sequencing depth was expected to affect the degree of clonotype sharing among donors. Only blood was sampled, and tissue TCR repertoires likely differ from those in blood. Compared with non-shared clonotypes, the clonotypes found in all four sorted-subset donors had higher generation probabilities.

Per the germline V gene, SGHRS is the CDR1 and YFSETQ is the CDR2. V is shortened by 4 bases, J by 2 bases, and the region joining them spans 13 bases. The CDR3 numbers 14 residues from cysteine through phenylalanine. Of the read, only the CDR3 DNA is kept; its 42 bases are in frame from base 1. TCR CDR3 regions were amplified from genomic DNA by multiplex PCR using the deep immunoSEQ assay. Genomic DNA extracted from each cell subset was distributed evenly over all wells of several immunoSEQ 96-well plates, and each plate served as one replicate. Each replicate PCR for sorted subsets received about 210 ng genomic DNA, equal to about 30,000 T cell genomes. Purified libraries were quantified with a Qubit 3.0 fluorometer, sized on a Bioanalyzer 2100, and re-quantified with the KAPA Library Quantification kit. Every immunoSEQ 96-well plate was sequenced on a separate single-read 150-cycle Illumina NextSeq 550 flow cell. The original pipeline was this. Because the immunoSEQ output included only junctional sequences and no quality scores, the filtering could not be the same as the filtering used for full-length reads. Sequences were annotated with PyIR, a Python wrapper for IgBLAST v1.9, and V/J genes and CDR3 were assigned using IMGT germline references. Reads with weak V/J assignments (E-value above 1e-6), missing CDR3, stop codons, out-of-frame junctions, or ambiguous translated residues were removed. V3J clonotypes were defined as sequences sharing the same inferred V gene, J gene, and CDR3 amino acid sequence. Percentage overlap between repertoires was calculated by dividing the number of shared unique clonotypes by the size of the smaller repertoire. Repertoire richness was assessed with RTK rarefaction, the Chao1 estimator, and Recon v2.1 estimates of unobserved clonotypes. For all TCRbeta clonotypes obtained by the gDNA method from several donors, generation probabilities were computed with OLGA. The clones in this table, taken by TCRdb from immuneACCESS, are in-frame only. Not every clone is retained; where verified, under half of the shortfall comes from an unresolved V gene, and the cause of the rest is unknown. That table gives V, J and clone size, and the DNA gave D and trimming. Within this sample are 300,000 or so clones, with around 72% of them counted one time only. In total, the top ten clones hold about 9.3% of the sample.

Sequenced material: memory CD4+ T cells sorted from blood. This sample's cell subset or site label indicates: CD45RA-negative fraction. This TCR was sampled from a young man in good health. The rearranged segments are TRBV5-1 and TRBJ2-7, with the D gene uncertain. The nucleotide sequence is TGCGCCAGCAGCCCTACAACTGATACCTACGAGCAGTACTTC. It translates as CASSPTTDTYEQYF. With the portions outside the CDR3 filled from the reference TRBV5-1 and TRBJ2-7 genes, the complete variable region becomes KAGVTQTPRYLIKTRGQQVTLSCSPISGHRSVSWYQQTPGQGLQFLFEYFSETQRNKGNFPGRFSGRQFSNSRSEMNVSTLELGDSALYLCASSPTTDTYEQYFGPGTRLTVT.